This TCR beta chain was captured by sequencing in a study of cytomegalovirus exposure and HLA in healthy donors (dated by TCRdb to about 2017). Context from the whole study: In an earlier analysis of under 600 of the donors, 276 Gb of sequence data and 120 million or so unique TCR beta sequences from about 179 million T cells were reported. Roughly 290 gigabases of sequencing data and 75 million to 85 million unique TCR sequences made up an early release that covered 500 to 700 HLA-typed donors. Of the 350 to 400 genotyped donors, about 80% fell in the genetic ancestry cluster associated with self-reported Caucasian donors. The study aimed to test whether cataloging public T cell receptors could reveal signatures of past pathogen exposure. The T cell repertoires of 550 to 850 subjects were profiled by immunosequencing and related to cytomegalovirus serostatus. A separate validation cohort of approximately 120 different subjects was used in addition to the approximately 670-subject first cohort. To predict cytomegalovirus infection status, the study brought together high-throughput TCR immunosequencing, statistical association of individual TCRs with disease status, and machine learning. A later analysis re-examined previously published TCR beta repertoires from just over 650 donors and added high-resolution HLA genotyping to investigate patterns of TCR occurrence. Rather than drawing on any new phenotypic data, the later analysis identified candidate immune exposures from TCR beta sequences and the way those sequences occurred across donors. An earlier analysis of about 600 of the donors used high-throughput TCR beta sequencing to judge whether each TCR beta V gene segment behaved as functional or pseudogenic. Donor age, sex, ethnicity and CMV serostatus were collected together with the repertoire data. A later genetic analysis used genome-wide SNP genotypes for about 65% of the 666 donors, treating that subset as a discovery cohort. All discovery cohort repertoires had been generated using a single sequencing platform. HLA typing included class I and class II loci at four-digit resolution. The number of donors typed differed by locus, with 629-630 for A, B, C, DRB1 and DQB1, about 500 for DQA1, 600 to 610 for DPA1, and some 450 for DPB1. A handful of DR-DQ haplotypes were treated as single units for association and clustering because of strong linkage in the cohort. Among around 400 genotyped donors of the cohort, an average of about 240,000 unique TCR beta nucleotide sequences were sequenced per donor, roughly 18% of them non-productive. Overall results and qualifications from the work: In a later analysis, most CMV-associated TCR beta chains were found to appear HLA-restricted, with HLA associations seemingly driven largely by CMV exposure. HLA typing was unavailable for some donors at each locus, so association tests used only the typed subset. A later analysis found that TCR association rates varied across HLA loci, with DRB1 alleles showing the most associated TCRs and HLA-C alleles the fewest. Some IMGT-functional V segments, including TRBV6-2 and TRBV6-3, could not be distinguished by the 87-base-pair reads and were therefore excluded. The cohort was sequenced for TCR beta chains only, and without alpha or paired-chain data the features that could be detected were limited. V-gene and J-gene trimming of TCR beta chains was associated with a missense DCLRE1C variant in a later genetic analysis, and the association was replicated in an independent cohort. A later genetic analysis reported fewer N-insertions in productive TCRs among donors in an Asian-associated ancestry cluster than the roughly 650-donor mean. Most TCR sequences were seen in very few donors, while some public TCRs were found in many individuals. When HLA alleles, especially DR and DQ, strongly co-occurred, attributing TCR associations to individual alleles was difficult. In the study, some 160 TCR beta chains were listed as associated with cytomegalovirus. In an earlier analysis of approximately 590 of the donors, most TCR beta V segments appeared in productive rearrangements about 87% or about 30% of the time, broadly matching IMGT annotations. A few of the identified cytomegalovirus-associated TCR beta chains were confirmed in vitro to be specific for cytomegalovirus antigens. A cluster of highly shared sequence variants was judged likely to represent a technical artifact of the sequencing pipeline. The classifier was reported to diagnose cytomegalovirus status with high specificity and sensitivity in both the original and validation cohorts. Linkage disequilibrium might explain the correlated functional status among segregating V segments, but an unknown experimental factor could not be excluded. Because counts were too low, some 17 rarely observed V segments, including chromosome 9 orphons, were excluded from the earlier analysis of 587 of the donors. CMV serostatus was the only immune exposure information available for the cohort. In a later analysis, several top co-occurrence clusters were reported to appear linked to parvovirus B19, influenza, CMV and Epstein-Barr virus. A further reported finding was that TCR beta sequences accurately predicted the HLA-A and HLA-B alleles for most subjects in the first cohort. In a later analysis, HLA-associated TCR beta chains were found to be more clonally expanded and to have lower generation probabilities than equally common non-associated chains. It was suggested by the authors that the approach could potentially be generalized to other disease states and immunological phenotypes. Specific HLA alleles were associated with some 15,000 TCR beta sequences at a false discovery rate of 0.05 in a later analysis. Presence/absence analyses assumed roughly uniform sequencing depth across donors, an assumption that may not hold.

CDR1 and CDR2 (MNHNY, SVGAGI) derive from the germline V gene (reference sequence). The germline V and J ends show losses of 6 bases and 3 bases respectively, and no gene match explains 7 bases of the junction. The CDR3 runs 14 residues from the cysteine to the phenylalanine. This entry keeps only the CDR3 DNA: 42 bases, framed from base 1. Preparation of the library involved the immunoSEQ multiplex PCR assay. For the multiplex PCR, a mixture combining 60 forward primers for TCR Vbeta segments and 13 reverse primers for TCR Jbeta segments was used. A multiplex PCR assay on genomic DNA amplified the CDR3 region of rearranged TCR beta genes. The amplified TCR beta libraries were sequenced on the Illumina HiSeq System as 87-base-pair reads. The paper's data handling went like this. A later analysis tallied roughly 80 million unique TCR beta chains across the 666 repertoires, and approximately 12 million of those chains were shared by two or more donors. Raw reads were error-corrected and collapsed into unique sequences by a nearest-neighbor algorithm in which closely related sequences were merged to remove PCR and sequencing errors. CDR3 sequences were aligned to IMGT reference sequences to assign V, D and J gene segments. Each retained sequence needed at least a six-nucleotide match to both a V gene segment and a J gene segment. Rearrangements were classified as productive when the CDR3 lacked stop codons and remained in frame with V and J, and all other rearrangements were classified as non-productive. Following IMGT convention, CDR3 was defined as the stretch from the second conserved V-encoded cysteine up to the conserved J-encoded phenylalanine. In an earlier analysis of more than 550 of the donors, sequences lacking an unambiguous match to a single V gene segment were excluded. In an earlier analysis of 450 to 700 of the donors, V segments were called functional above 56.7% productive rearrangements and were called segregating when the between-donor standard deviation exceeded 5%. A statistical classification framework was built to diagnose cytomegalovirus status from the catalog of TCR beta chain sequences. V and J gene assignment, in a later analysis, came from comparing TCR nucleotide sequences with IMGT/GENE-DB human TR gene sequences. A later analysis assigned CDR3 sequences and most-parsimonious VDJ recombination scenarios with the TCRdist pipeline. A later analysis defined each TCR beta chain by its CDR3 amino acid sequence plus V-gene family, and excluded reads lacking a unique V-gene family. In a later analysis, approximately 640 highly shared, low-generation-probability nucleotide sequences were removed to address suspected cross-contamination and a sequencing artifact. A later analysis calculated a clonal expansion index for each public chain from normalized within-repertoire ranks of inferred template counts. In a later analysis, generation probabilities were computed with a VDJ recombination model fitted to out-of-frame rearrangements, and the resulting probabilities were checked against IGoR. In a later analysis, hypergeometric tests were used to score TCR-TCR, TCR-HLA and TCR-CMV co-occurrence, with a repertoire-size bias correction applied to TCR pairs. A later analysis estimated false discovery rates by permuting HLA or CMV assignments 20 times. A later analysis grouped co-occurring TCRs with DBSCAN, adding TCRdist sequence similarity when clustering within HLA-allele-positive subsets. Repertoires with fewer than 30,000 or more than 120,000 public chains were left out of co-occurrence clustering, as were a few repertoires with anomalous nucleotide sharing. TCRdb provides this immuneACCESS table in a form limited to in-frame rearrangements. Some clones are lacking; in checked studies, under half of them reflect an unresolved V gene, and why the rest are absent is not known. V, J and clone size derive from that table, while D and trimming were established from the DNA sequence. This sample gives 170,000 or so clones in total; roughly 73% of them show up just once. The ten largest clones add up to approximately 1.5% of the sample.

Concerning this clone: The specificity of this receptor is unknown. No base-level quality is on record; no much larger clone is a single base apart.

The cohort comprised 550 to 700 healthy bone marrow donors. Cohort members were all nominally healthy when sampled, although unrecorded immune exposures were likely present. The donor tested CMV seronegative and was one of the 352 seronegative cohort members. Each donor provided a peripheral blood sample, and peripheral blood mononuclear cells were used for TCR beta sequencing. The Qiagen DNeasy Blood Extraction Kit was used to extract genomic DNA from the blood cell samples. Material: PBMCs. This clonotype was obtained from a young woman in good health and CMV-seronegative. The rearranged chain carries TRBV6-6 and TRBJ2-7, with 8 bases in between that match TRBD1. The CDR3: CASSLSGQVYEQYF. The nucleotides are TGTGCCAGCAGCCTATCGGGACAGGTCTACGAGCAGTACTTC.